A selection of T cell receptor beta chains follows, all from one sample in a study of blood T cell repertoires in COVID-19. Sequencing used immunoSEQ multiplex PCR; TCRdb keeps in-frame clones, though not all of them. The table has approximately 500,000 clones, approximately 88% seen once. Sequencing input: PBMCs or T cells enriched from blood (not recorded which). All receptors derive from a woman aged 40 to 50 who had recovered from COVID-19. Both conserved end residues are part of each CDR3. A D gene is named only where the DNA matches it firmly. Some rows mark clone size as missing; the rest say once, few, many or name a class of expanded clone.

V gene	clone size	J gene	D gene	CDR3 DNA	CDR3 protein
TRBV7-2	-	TRBJ1-2	-	TGTGCCAGCAGCTTTGGTTTCTCCCCGGCTAACTATGGCTACACCTTC	CASSFGFSPANYGYTF
TRBV19	-	TRBJ2-1	-	TGTGCCAGTAGTATTTTTCGTGATGAGCAGTTCTTC	CASSIFRDEQFF
TRBV18	-	TRBJ1-1	-	TGTGCCAGCTCACGTGGTGGGAGGCTAACCAACACTGAAGCTTTCTTT	CASSRGGRLTNTEAFF
TRBV5-1	few	TRBJ2-2	-	TGCGCCAGCAGCTTGGCCTTGTATGCCGGGGAGCTGTTTTTT	CASSLALYAGELFF
TRBV25-1	-	TRBJ2-1	TRBD2	TGTGCCAGCAGTAAAATAGCGGGAGCCAACAACAATGAGCAGTTCTTC	CASSKIAGANNNEQFF
TRBV5-1	-	TRBJ2-3	TRBD1	TGCGCCAGCAGCTTGATGGGACAGGGTAGCACAGATACGCAGTATTTT	CASSLMGQGSTDTQYF
TRBV11-3	few	TRBJ2-1	TRBD2	TGTGCCAGCAGCTTTAGCGGGAGCTCCTACAATGAGCAGTTCTTC	CASSFSGSSYNEQFF
TRBV9	-	TRBJ1-5	-	TGTGCCAGCAGCGGTTGGGCAGGACCCTTCCAGGGGCCCCAGCATTTT	CASSGWAGPFQGPQHF
TRBV6-5	-	TRBJ1-6	TRBD1	TGTGCCAGCAGGCCCCAGGGGGCGAGTTCACCCCTCCACTTT	CASRPQGASSPLHF
TRBV11-2	-	TRBJ2-5	-	TGTGCCAGCAGCTTAGTTCATCAAGAGACCCAGTACTTC	CASSLVHQETQYF
TRBV7-2	-	TRBJ1-5	-	TGTGCCAGCAGCCTGGTGACAGGATACAATCAGCCCCAGCATTTT	CASSLVTGYNQPQHF
TRBV18	-	TRBJ2-7	TRBD1	TGTGCCAGCTCACGGGACAGCTCCTACGAGCAGTACTTC	CASSRDSSYEQYF
TRBV7-2	-	TRBJ1-3	-	TGTGCCAGCAGCTTAGTCGGGGTAGGAGGGCCCGGAAACACCATATATTTT	CASSLVGVGGPGNTIYF
TRBV5-1	-	TRBJ1-2	TRBD1	TGCGCCAGCAGCTTGGCCATAGGTACAGGGGGGTATGGCTACACCTTC	CASSLAIGTGGYGYTF
TRBV28	-	TRBJ1-6	TRBD1	TGTGCCAGCAGTTTGGCAGGGGGCGCTGAGTCACCCCTCCACTTT	CASSLAGGAESPLHF
TRBV14	-	TRBJ1-6	-	TGTGCCAGCAGCCCCTCTGTCCCACGGGGGGAGGGTTCACCCCTCCACTTT	CASSPSVPRGEGSPLHF
TRBV18	-	TRBJ2-7	TRBD2	TGTGCCAGCTCACCCACGGGAGCGGGGAGCTCCTACGAGCAGTACTTC	CASSPTGAGSSYEQYF